This TCR beta chain was identified in a study of OX40 agonist ivuxolimab in advanced cancers. Clones were read by immunoSEQ multiplex PCR, and TCRdb kept only the in-frame ones, dropping some. The sample carries around 70,000 clones, roughly 88% recorded once. Study outcomes and limitations: CD4+ and CD8+ blood T cells expanded clonally by week 6 at 0.1 to 3.0 mg/kg.

Germline loops: CDR1 SGHRS, CDR2 YFSETQ. Trimming cost V 4 bases and J 8 bases, with 9 bases left between them. CDR3 size: 12 residues. Regarding this clone: No antigen is known for it.

V is TRBV5-1 and J is TRBJ1-4, with D perhaps TRBD1 (6 bases). The input for sequencing was CD4+ or CD8+ T cells sorted from blood, taken in a trial of the OX40 agonist ivuxolimab. The TCR comes from an adult with an advanced solid tumor such as melanoma, head and neck, liver or kidney cancer. CDR3 region: CASSVDREKLFF. The CDR3 DNA reads TGCGCCAGCAGCGTAGACAGGGAAAAACTGTTTTTT.